What follows is one T cell receptor beta chain and its context. Its antigen is unknown. There are no base qualities to consult, and no much larger clone falls within one base. Relative to germline, V is 1 base shorter and J is 7 bases shorter, with 13 bases between their ends. Taken from the germline V gene, the CDR1 and CDR2 loops are SGHDN and FVKESK. The CDR3 spans 14 residues, from the cysteine through the phenylalanine. Solely the CDR3 DNA is kept, with 42 bases framed from the first base. The entry originates in a study of shared T cell receptors in the human thymus (dated by TCRdb to the early 2020s). For the wider study: The study examined how the human thymus generates shared, self-reactive T-cell receptor alpha chains.

To prepare the library, the immunoSEQ multiplex PCR assay was applied. As stored in TCRdb, this immuneACCESS dataset retains in-frame rearrangements with V and J assigned. A fraction of the clones does not appear; measured against another copy, unresolved V genes explain less than half of the discrepancy, and the remainder lacks a known reason. This sample is represented by around 730,000 clones; 70% to 90% of them were singletons. Jointly, the top ten make up under 0.012% of the sample. These data were likewise used in another study, on human thymus T cells. The second study reports: Donors were immunologically healthy infants undergoing open corrective cardiac surgery for congenital heart defects in Finland. The thymus tissue came from surgical resects taken out during corrective cardiac surgery. V and J gene segment usage appeared biased in both thymic and peripheral blood repertoires. Highly overlapping thymic TCR repertoires among unrelated individuals were reported in the related research. The study characterized TCR alpha and beta repertoires from under 10 infant thymus samples and a few related peripheral blood samples. The infant donors were roughly 6 to 244 days old, and the cohort included over five males and a couple of females. Thymocytes were freed from the tissue by mechanical means and kept at -70 degrees C as pellets of about 9-30 million cells. A QIAsymphony instrument was used to extract genomic DNA from the frozen cell pellets. The immunoSEQ multiplex PCR assay was used to amplify the TCRB and TCRAD loci from a standardized quantity of quality-controlled genomic DNA. The amplicons covered the V(D)J region and were long enough to include the CDR3 and to identify the V and J genes. The amplicons were sequenced on an Illumina platform via the commercial immunoSEQ service. Corrections for primer bias and sequencing errors followed previously described methods, while TCRAD and TCRB definitions were based on the IMGT database. The repertoires were analysed using immunoSEQ Analyzer 3.0 and VDJTools for basic statistics, V/J segment usage, diversity estimates, rarefaction and pairwise overlap. Diversity was estimated with Chao1, ChaoE, Efron-Thisted, Shannon and inverse Simpson indices, and also on datasets down-sampled to the smallest sample. For repertoire overlap, CDR3 nucleotide sequence, V gene and J gene had to match strictly, and clustering was done by Jaccard-based multidimensional scaling. On average, thymus samples gave 750,000 to 1,000,000 unique TCRB clonotypes, whereas blood samples gave 75,000 to 95,000.

The receptor comes from a girl less than two years old with a congenital heart defect. Donor details come from another sample of the same person, matched by shared clones. Sequenced: thymocytes. This receptor chain uses TRBV14 and TRBJ1-1; TRBD1 could be the D gene, as 5 bases match. The nucleotides read TGTGCCAGCAGCCAAGGGGGAAGAAGGGGTGAAGCTTTCTTT. It encodes CASSQGGRRGEAFF. When the CDR3 is completed using the reference TRBV14 and TRBJ1-1 genes on either side, the full variable domain is EAGVTQFPSHSVIEKGQTVTLRCDPISGHDNLYWYRRVMGKEIKFLLHFVKESKQDESGMPNNRFLAERTGGTYSTLKVQPAELEDSGVYFCASSQGGRRGEAFFGQGTRLTVV.